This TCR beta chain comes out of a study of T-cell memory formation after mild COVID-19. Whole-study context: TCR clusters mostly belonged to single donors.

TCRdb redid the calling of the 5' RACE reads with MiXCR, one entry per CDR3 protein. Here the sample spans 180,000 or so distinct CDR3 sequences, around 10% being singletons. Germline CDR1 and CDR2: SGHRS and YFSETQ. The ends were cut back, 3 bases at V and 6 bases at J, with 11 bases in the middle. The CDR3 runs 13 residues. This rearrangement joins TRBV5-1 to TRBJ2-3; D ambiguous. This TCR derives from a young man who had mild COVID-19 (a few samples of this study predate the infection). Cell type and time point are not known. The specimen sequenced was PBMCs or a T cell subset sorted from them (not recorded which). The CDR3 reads CASSWLVSDTQYF. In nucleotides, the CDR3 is TGCGCCAGCAGCTGGCTCGTCTCTGATACGCAGTATTTT.